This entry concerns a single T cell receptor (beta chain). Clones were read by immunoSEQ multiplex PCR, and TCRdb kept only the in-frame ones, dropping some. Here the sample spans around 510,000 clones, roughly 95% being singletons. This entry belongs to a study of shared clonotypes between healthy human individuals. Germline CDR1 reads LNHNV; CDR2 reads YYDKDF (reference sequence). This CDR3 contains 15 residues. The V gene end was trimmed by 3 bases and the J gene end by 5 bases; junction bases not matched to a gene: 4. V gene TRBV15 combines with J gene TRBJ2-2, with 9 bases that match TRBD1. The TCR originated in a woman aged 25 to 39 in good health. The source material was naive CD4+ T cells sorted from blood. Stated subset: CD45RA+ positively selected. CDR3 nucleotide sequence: TGTGCCACCAGCAGCCCGGGACAGGGAACCGGGGAGCTGTTTTTT. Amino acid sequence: CATSSPGQGTGELFF.